Listed below are T cell receptor beta chains from one sample, sequenced in a study of T cells after yellow fever vaccination. TCRdb itself ran the 5' RACE reads through MiXCR, one entry per CDR3 protein. This table holds some 110,000 distinct CDR3 sequences, about 7.8% found once. This specimen consisted of CD4+ T cells sorted from PBMCs, obtained more than 35 days after the first yellow fever vaccination. These receptors were taken from a man aged 18 to 29 who received the YFV17D yellow fever vaccine. Each CDR3 is given without its conserved first and last residue. A D gene is named only where the DNA matches it firmly.

CDR3 protein	J gene	D gene	V gene	CDR3 length
ATSRDLALAYEQY	TRBJ2-7	.	TRBV15	13
ASNTDGYKSPLH	TRBJ1-6	.	TRBV5-6	12
SAGRGPLGTYGYT	TRBJ1-2	TRBD1	TRBV29-1	13
ASSAYDQGRNEAF	TRBJ1-1	.	TRBV5-5	13
ASSLESEAF	TRBJ1-1	.	TRBV5-1	9
ASSRDRDGYT	TRBJ1-2	TRBD1	TRBV18	10
ASSKGGGSTEAF	TRBJ1-1	.	TRBV6-5	12
ASSPYPGGPSGNTIY	TRBJ1-3	.	TRBV4-1	15
ASSGGSQETQY	TRBJ2-5	.	TRBV5-4	11
ASSSTSDEETQY	TRBJ2-5	TRBD2	TRBV6-2/TRBV6-3	12
ASSWYSGANVLT	TRBJ2-6	.	TRBV12-3/TRBV12-4	12
ATSDSPGQGENTGELF	TRBJ2-2	TRBD1	TRBV24-1	16
ASSPTSGGLRTDTQY	TRBJ2-3	TRBD2	TRBV7-3	15
ASSLDWGGFTEAF	TRBJ1-1	.	TRBV7-2	13
ASTPTSGGAEQF	TRBJ2-1	TRBD2	TRBV5-1	12
ASSSDRGQYNEQF	TRBJ2-1	TRBD1	TRBV7-2	13
AIQVNTEAF	TRBJ1-1	.	TRBV10-3	9
ASSLESGGEQY	TRBJ2-7	TRBD1	TRBV11-3	11
ASSQGHPSDEQF	TRBJ2-1	.	TRBV7-9	12
ASSFWDTRLYSNQPQH	TRBJ1-5	.	TRBV12-3/TRBV12-4	16
ASSDPLGDLNTEAF	TRBJ1-1	.	TRBV6-4	14
SVDGGSVAEAF	TRBJ1-1	.	TRBV29-1	11
SARKRGGLSDTQY	TRBJ2-3	TRBD2	TRBV20-1	13
ASSSQPLQGGNTEAF	TRBJ1-1	.	TRBV5-1	15
ASSATGDPMNTQY	TRBJ2-3	TRBD1	TRBV5-1	13
ASSLQGLLRYEQY	TRBJ2-7	.	TRBV5-1	13
ASSPGDIGNAGELF	TRBJ2-2	.	TRBV18	14
ASRPTGHGNQPQH	TRBJ1-5	.	TRBV4-1	13
ASSPDRARTEAF	TRBJ1-1	TRBD1	TRBV7-2	12
ATSDRLYQETQY	TRBJ2-5	.	TRBV24-1	12
ASSFFSSYNEQF	TRBJ2-1	.	TRBV7-2	12
ASAWTGLADTQY	TRBJ2-3	TRBD1	TRBV11-2	12
ASSYGTSGGVEETQY	TRBJ2-5	TRBD2	TRBV5-4	15
ASSQGTAPANEQF	TRBJ2-1	TRBD1	TRBV5-4	13
ASSYDRSQGTEAF	TRBJ1-1	.	TRBV6-5	13
ASSGTEETQY	TRBJ2-5	.	TRBV6-2/TRBV6-3	10
ASRGTERSVDTQY	TRBJ2-3	.	TRBV7-9	13
ASSPQTGLANVLT	TRBJ2-6	TRBD1	TRBV5-1	13
ASSLEWGQGYT	TRBJ1-2	.	TRBV5-5	11
SARDGRMNTEAF	TRBJ1-1	.	TRBV20-1	12
SARTGPSNQPQH	TRBJ1-5	.	TRBV20-1	12
SARGRQETQY	TRBJ2-5	.	TRBV20-1	10
ASSLTERGTGELF	TRBJ2-2	.	TRBV7-3	13
ASSERGVGYT	TRBJ1-2	.	TRBV14	10
ASSPGFGGEQY	TRBJ2-7	.	TRBV7-3	11
ASSLSGAQPQH	TRBJ1-5	.	TRBV5-8	11
ASSLGGLETSGANVLT	TRBJ2-6	.	TRBV5-1	16
AISESQFGEQY	TRBJ2-7	.	TRBV10-3	11
ASSPGLAGADEQF	TRBJ2-1	TRBD2	TRBV7-2	13
ASRDRGNDEQY	TRBJ2-7	TRBD1	TRBV2	11
ASSYWEGDQETQY	TRBJ2-5	.	TRBV6-5	13
AISGGTEAF	TRBJ1-1	.	TRBV10-3	9
ASSSNSGGARETQY	TRBJ2-5	TRBD2	TRBV5-1	14
ASSQDGTGSYEQY	TRBJ2-7	TRBD1	TRBV4-2	13